The T cell receptor beta chain under discussion was sequenced for a study of blood T cell repertoires in COVID-19. Overall study: Sources were T cells, B-cell-depleted T cells, or PBMCs; the material itself was cDNA or gDNA.

Original processing methods: It was from reference gene primer amplification that nucleated cell counts were estimated. Using immunoSEQ multiplex PCR, the repertoire was profiled, and TCRdb retains in-frame clones only, with some absent. The V and J calls and the clone size are those of that table, but D and trimming were determined from the DNA. This table has 71,000 or so clones, approximately 87% appearing once. CDR1 LGHDT and CDR2 YNNKEL come from the germline V gene (reference sequence). V gave up 1 base and J gave up 6 bases, with 9 bases separating them. This CDR3 contains 14 residues. The receptor comes from a man aged 50 to 60 with active COVID-19. The sequenced sample was peripheral blood. V is TRBV3-1 (or the pseudogene TRBV3-2) and J is TRBJ2-2; a possible D gene is TRBD2 (5 bases). The DNA of the CDR3 is TGTGCCAGCAGCCAAGGAGCGCGGGCCGGGGAGCTGTTTTTT. It specifies CASSQGARAGELFF.